What follows are 20 T cell receptor beta chains derived from one specimen sequenced in a study of cytomegalovirus exposure and HLA in healthy donors. Primers included in the PCR were 60 Vbeta and 13 Jbeta primers. Some clones are missing from TCRdb's copy, which holds only in-frame ones; the method was immunoSEQ multiplex PCR. The sample has about 98,000 clones; around two thirds are singletons. Sequencing input: PBMCs. Receptors were obtained from a male donor in good health and CMV-seronegative.

V usage is TRBV18 and J usage is TRBJ1-3; D is unclear. The V gene lost 5 bases and the J gene lost 0 bases, with 11 bases spanning the gap. The germline V gene has CDR1 KGHSH and CDR2 LQKENI. CDR3 size: 15 residues. This CDR3 is CASSRAADSGNTIYF. The CDR3 coding sequence is TGTGCCAGCTCAAGAGCAGCGGACTCTGGAAACACCATATATTTT.

The chain has TRBV14 and TRBJ1-2, with 7 bases aligning to TRBD1. The CDR3 has 14 residues. CDR1 SGHDN and CDR2 FVKESK come from the germline V gene. J gave up 7 bases and V 5 bases, and 10 bases lay outside the gene matches. The DNA for the CDR3 is TGTGCCAGCAGCGAAACAGGGGCATTGGGTGGCTACACCTTC. Its protein product is CASSETGALGGYTF.

The chain is built from TRBV6-5 and TRBJ1-2; D is perhaps TRBD1 (5 bases). Trimming stripped 6 bases from V and 8 bases from J, with 13 bases between. This CDR3 region has 12 residues. Per germline, CDR1 MNHEY and CDR2 SVGAGI. The CDR3 loop reads CASSGGVEGYTF. CDR3 DNA sequence: TGTGCCAGCAGCGGGGGGGTGGAAGGCTACACCTTC.

The rearrangement uses TRBV7-3 and TRBJ2-5, with D unresolved. There are 12 residues in the CDR3. CDR1 is SGHTA, CDR2 FQGTGA, per germline. V gave up 2 bases and J gave up 5 bases, with 6 bases separating them. CDR3 in amino acids: CASSLGAETQYF. The DNA of the CDR3 is TGTGCCAGCAGCTTAGGAGCGGAGACCCAGTACTTC.

The chain links TRBV6-5 to TRBJ1-2, with D maybe TRBD1 (6 bases). V was trimmed by 7 bases and J by 13 bases, leaving 22 bases between them. CDR1 is MNHEY and CDR2 is SVGAGI in the germline V gene. The CDR3 totals 13 residues. This CDR3 reads CASNSRTAPYGTF. The CDR3 coding sequence is TGTGCCAGCAACTCCCGGACAGCGCCTTATGGCACCTTC.

The chain uses TRBV6-5 and TRBJ2-4, with TRBD1 matching over 9 bases. CDR3 size: 15 residues. V shed 6 bases, J shed 8 bases, and the junction held 11 bases outside the gene matches. Germline V gene sequence: CDR1 MNHEY, CDR2 SVGAGI. The CDR3 DNA reads TGTGCCAGCAGCAGGGACAGGGATGAGGAGGACATTCAGTACTTC. It codes for CASSRDRDEEDIQYF.

The chain uses TRBV7-3 and TRBJ2-7; 9 positions agree with TRBD2. This CDR3 has 18 amino acids. Germline V gene lookup returns CDR1 SGHTA and CDR2 FQGTGA. Trimming removed 11 bases from V and 0 bases from J; junction bases left unmatched: 20. This CDR3 is CAWTYEPAGGVISYEQYF. Here the CDR3 DNA reads TGTGCCTGGACATACGAACCAGCGGGAGGCGTAATCTCCTACGAGCAGTACTTC.

Only a few counts were recorded for this clone. V gene TRBV27 combines with J gene TRBJ1-4; D possibly corresponds to TRBD1 (5 bases). Between the trimmed V and J ends, which lost 4 bases and 7 bases, there was a span of 16 bases. Looked up from germline, CDR1 is MNHEY and CDR2 is SMNVEV (reference sequence). The CDR3 has 15 amino acids. CDR3 amino acids: CASSSRQAGGEKLFF. In DNA, the CDR3 is TGTGCCAGCAGTTCGCGCCAGGCGGGGGGTGAAAAACTGTTTTTT.

The chain combines TRBV2 with TRBJ1-1; a possible D gene is TRBD1 (6 bases). With 4 bases removed from V and 3 bases from J, the gap between germline ends came to 9 bases. The CDR3 has 13 residues. CDR1 and CDR2 from the germline V gene are SNHLY and FYNNEI. In DNA, the CDR3 is TGTGCCAGCAGTGTAGCAGGGGACACTGAAGCTTTCTTT. Protein product: CASSVAGDTEAFF.

This chain joins TRBV27 and TRBJ2-1; 10 bases fit TRBD2. The length of the CDR3 is 16 residues. V lost 6 bases, J lost 0 bases, and 5 bases stayed unmatched. Germline CDR1 and CDR2: MNHEY and SMNVEV (reference sequence). The CDR3 bases are TGTGCCAGCAGGGGAGCGGGAGGGCCCTCCTACAATGAGCAGTTCTTC. This gives the protein CASRGAGGPSYNEQFF.

This clone has only a few counts. The rearrangement links TRBV10-3 to TRBJ2-7; 9 bases align to TRBD1. Germline assignment: CDR1 ENHRY and CDR2 SYGVKD. The CDR3 consists of 14 residues. The ends lost 3 bases at V and 3 bases at J; junction bases unmatched: 3. This CDR3 is CAISESGQGYEQYF. CDR3 nucleotides: TGTGCCATCAGTGAATCGGGACAGGGCTACGAGCAGTACTTC.

The chain combines TRBV6-5 with TRBJ2-7; possible D gene TRBD1, 5 bases. V lost 6 bases to trimming and J lost 3 bases, with 9 bases between them. CDR3 length equals 12 residues. Germline V CDR1 and CDR2: MNHEY, SVGAGI. The CDR3 sequence is CASRRDSYEQYF. The CDR3 nucleotides read TGTGCCAGCAGGCGCGACAGCTACGAGCAGTACTTC.

This chain joins TRBV27 and TRBJ2-3; D might be TRBD1 (5 bases). Germline V gives CDR1 MNHEY, CDR2 SMNVEV (reference sequence). The V and J ends lost 4 bases and 2 bases respectively, with 10 bases between them. CDR3 length: 14 amino acids. The chain's CDR3 is CASSSIGATDTQYF. DNA of the CDR3: TGTGCCAGCAGTTCTATAGGGGCCACAGATACGCAGTATTTT.

Comment on this clone: Germline is not matched at one junction end, which may reflect a read error. The chain couples TRBV7-9 to TRBJ1-2, with D perhaps matching TRBD1 (6 bases). This CDR3 is built from 14 residues. Germline CDR1 and CDR2: SEHNR and FQNEAQ (reference sequence). CDR3: CASSTGYRNYGYPF. CDR3 DNA: TGTGCCAGCAGCACAGGGTACCGAAACTATGGCTACCCCTTC.

The V call is TRBV9, the J call TRBJ2-6; no clear D gene. Trimming shortened V by 0 bases and J by 0 bases, and 7 bases separated the two germline ends. The germline V gene encodes CDR1 SGDLS and CDR2 YYNGEE. The CDR3 sequence is 16 residues long. CDR3 nucleotide sequence: TGTGCCAGCAGCGTAGGACATAGCTCTGGGGCCAACGTCCTGACTTTC. Its protein is CASSVGHSSGANVLTF.

The V gene is TRBV7-2, the J gene TRBJ1-4; D might be TRBD1 (5 bases). The CDR3 is 14 amino acids. Germline CDR1 SGHTA, CDR2 FQGNSA. V lost 5 bases, J lost 5 bases, and 12 bases lay in between. CDR3: CASSPRGRNEKLFF. As DNA, the CDR3 is TGTGCCAGCAGCCCCCGGGGGAGAAATGAAAAACTGTTTTTT.

This clone was picked up one time. The chain employs TRBV5-4 and TRBJ2-1, with a weak D call TRBD2 (6 bases). This CDR3 comprises 16 residues. V was trimmed by 2 bases and J by 2 bases, leaving 14 bases between them. Germline V gene lookup returns CDR1 SGHNT and CDR2 YYREEE (reference sequence). CDR3 sequence (DNA): TGTGCCAGCAGCTTAAGACTCGGGGGAGCCTACAATGAGCAGTTCTTC. It translates to CASSLRLGGAYNEQFF.

The V and J genes are TRBV19 and TRBJ2-7; D not certain. The V gene's germline CDR1 is LNHDA and CDR2 SQIVND (reference sequence). V was trimmed by 3 bases and J by 0 bases, leaving 6 bases between them. There are 13 residues in the CDR3. The CDR3 region is CASSITNSYEQYF. The DNA of the CDR3 is TGTGCCAGTAGTATTACAAACTCCTACGAGCAGTACTTC.

V gene TRBV25-1 combines with J gene TRBJ2-5; D is perhaps TRBD2 (6 bases). The CDR3 consists of 14 residues. The germline V gene encodes CDR1 MGHDK and CDR2 SYGVNS. V dropped 6 bases and J dropped 5 bases, with 16 bases sitting between them. CDR3 loop: CASSDWGELETQYF. CDR3 nucleotides: TGTGCCAGCAGCGATTGGGGGGAATTGGAGACCCAGTACTTC. Complete variable domain (other parts from reference TRBV25-1 and TRBJ2-5): EADIYQTPRYLVIGTGKKITLECSQTMGHDKMYWYQQDPGMELHLIHYSYGVNSTEKGDLSSESTVSRIRTEHFPLTLESARPSHTSQYLCASSDWGELETQYFGPGTRLLVL.

This rearrangement joins TRBV30 to TRBJ2-5; 11 nucleotides line up with TRBD1. CDR1 is GTSNPN, CDR2 SVGIG, per germline (reference sequence). This CDR3 has 14 residues. V trimming: 4 bases; J trimming: 6 bases; junction bases outside the gene matches: 7. CDR3 nucleotides: TGTGCCTGGATGACCGGGACAGGGGGAAAGACCCAGTACTTC. The encoded protein is CAWMTGTGGKTQYF.